The count of the clone carrying this TCR beta chain is one. The data were obtained in a study of blood T cell repertoires in COVID-19. The data were produced by immunoSEQ multiplex PCR, yet TCRdb's version contains in-frame clones alone and is incomplete. This sample carries about 180,000 clones, about 80% of them seen once, and the ten largest clones take roughly an eighth. V was pared by 0 bases and J by 5 bases, with 9 bases of the junction left unmatched. Germline V gene data show CDR1 as SGHNT and CDR2 as YYREEE (reference sequence). CDR3 length equals 16 residues. This sequence was found in a man aged 60 to 69 who had been exposed to COVID-19. The sequenced sample consisted of PBMCs or T cells enriched from blood (not recorded which). V gene TRBV5-4 combines with J gene TRBJ2-7; the match to TRBD2 covers 9 bases. CDR3 region: CASSLAASGIGNEQYF. CDR3 sequence (DNA): TGTGCCAGCAGCTTGGCCGCTAGCGGGATAGGGAACGAGCAGTACTTC.